This section outlines one TCR beta chain sequence together with its context. Its specificity is unknown. The sequenced fragment ends 3 residues before the CDR3 boundary, so the rest is inferred from the germline J gene. Prevalent HPV16 infections were excluded; only incident single HPV16 infections included. This sample is drawn from a study of T cells in women clearing cervical HPV infection. Study summary: HLA type could not be excluded as a confounder.

Whole-study results and caveats: CIN3+ cases had significantly higher TCR repertoire richness than controls, but evenness did not differ.

The germline V gene encodes CDR1 LGHNT and CDR2 FRNRAP. This CDR3 is built from 14 residues. V was shortened by 3 bases and J by 2 bases, with 8 bases between the two germline ends. The protocol was immunoSEQ multiplex PCR, while the TCRdb copy is restricted to in-frame clones and leaves out a portion. This sample's table reports 30,000 to 35,000 clones. The V and J genes are TRBV12-5 and TRBJ1-3; maybe TRBD1 (5 bases). Sequenced sample: blood buffy coat. The clonotype was recovered from a woman between 18 and 75 years old with a cervical HPV16 infection that either progressed to CIN3+ or cleared (not recorded which). Partial CDR3 DNA: TGTGCTAGTGGTTTAGGGGATACTGGAAACACC. This gives the protein CASGLGDTGNT. The full CDR3 sequence reads CASGLGDTGNTIYF.